This T cell receptor beta chain was identified during a study of cytomegalovirus exposure and HLA in healthy donors (dated by TCRdb to the late 2010s). With respect to the entire study: An earlier analysis of several hundred of the donors reported 250 to 350 Gb of sequence data and some 110 million unique TCR beta sequences obtained from about 180 million T cells. The number of donors typed differed by locus, with about 629-640 for A, B, C, DRB1 and DQB1, roughly 520 for DQA1, 600 to 610 for DPA1, and approximately 470 for DPB1. The genetic ancestry cluster associated with self-reported Caucasian donors included 81% of the 398 genotyped donors. To predict cytomegalovirus infection status, the study brought together high-throughput TCR immunosequencing, statistical association of individual TCRs with disease status, and machine learning. An early release that covered about 600 HLA-typed donors contained about 300 gigabases of sequencing data and 70 million to 100 million unique TCR sequences. In addition to the first cohort of 666 subjects, a separate validation cohort of 120 different subjects was used. An earlier analysis of around 580 of the donors used high-throughput TCR beta sequencing to judge whether each TCR beta V gene segment behaved as functional or pseudogenic. HLA typing included class I and class II loci at four-digit resolution. In a later genetic analysis, genome-wide SNP genotypes for about three fifths of the roughly 670 donors were used, and that subset was treated as a discovery cohort. On average, roughly 200,000 unique TCR beta nucleotide sequences were sequenced per donor among some 420 genotyped donors of the cohort, with about 19% of those sequences being non-productive. The study aimed to test whether cataloging public T cell receptors could reveal signatures of past pathogen exposure. Donor age, sex, ethnicity and CMV serostatus were compiled together with the repertoire data. In the later analysis, no new phenotypic data were used to find candidate immune exposures; instead, reliance was placed on TCR beta sequences and their occurrence across donors. Because of strong linkage in the cohort, roughly 5 DR-DQ haplotypes were treated as single units for association and clustering. To study patterns of TCR occurrence, a later analysis re-analyzed previously published TCR beta repertoires from 600 to 750 donors and added high-resolution HLA genotyping. All discovery cohort repertoires had been generated on a single sequencing platform. The study used immunosequencing to profile the T cell repertoires of about 670 subjects and linked those repertoires to cytomegalovirus serostatus.

Results and caveats for the whole study, not just this receptor: Correlated functional status among segregating V segments might reflect linkage disequilibrium, but an unknown experimental factor could not be ruled out. It was suggested by the authors that the approach could potentially be generalized to other disease states and immunological phenotypes. A cluster of highly shared sequence variants was judged likely to be a technical artifact of the sequencing pipeline. Assigning TCR associations to individual alleles was difficult when HLA alleles, especially DR and DQ, strongly co-occurred. In a later analysis, TCR association rates were found to vary across HLA loci, with the most associated TCRs seen for DRB1 alleles and the fewest for HLA-C alleles. In the study, 150 to 200 TCR beta chains were listed as associated with cytomegalovirus. A further reported finding was that TCR beta sequences accurately predicted the HLA-A and HLA-B alleles for most subjects in the first cohort. Most CMV-associated TCR beta chains appeared to be HLA-restricted in a later analysis, and the HLA associations seemed to be driven largely by CMV exposure. Compared with equally common non-associated chains, HLA-associated TCR beta chains in a later analysis were more clonally expanded and had lower generation probabilities. In an earlier analysis of some 640 of the donors, most TCR beta V segments were observed in productive rearrangements about 90% or about 30% of the time, broadly matching IMGT annotations. While some public TCRs were present in many individuals, most TCR sequences turned up only very rarely across donors. The classifier was reported to diagnose cytomegalovirus status with high specificity and sensitivity in both the original cohort and the validation cohort. Presence/absence analyses assumed roughly uniform sequencing depth across donors, an assumption that may not hold. At a false discovery rate of 0.05, a later analysis linked around 15,000 TCR beta sequences to specific HLA alleles. Immune exposure information for the cohort was limited to CMV serostatus. HLA typing was unavailable for some donors at each locus, so association tests used only the typed subset. A later analysis reported that several top co-occurrence clusters appeared linked to parvovirus B19, influenza, CMV and Epstein-Barr virus. A few of the identified cytomegalovirus-associated TCR beta chains were confirmed in vitro to be specific for cytomegalovirus antigens. A later genetic analysis associated a missense DCLRE1C variant with V-gene and J-gene trimming of TCR beta chains, and an independent cohort replicated the association. The 87-base-pair reads could not distinguish some IMGT-functional V segments, including TRBV6-2 and TRBV6-3, so those segments were excluded. Because counts were too low, around 17 rarely observed V segments, including chromosome 9 orphons, were left out of the earlier analysis of about 500 of the donors. The cohort was sequenced for TCR beta chains only, and without alpha or paired-chain data the features that could be detected were limited. Compared with the roughly 720-donor mean, donors in an Asian-associated ancestry cluster had fewer N-insertions in productive TCRs, according to a later genetic analysis.

The cohort was made up of approximately 670 healthy bone marrow donors. At the time of sampling, all cohort members were nominally healthy, though unrecorded immune exposures were likely present. The donor was CMV seronegative and was included in the group of a few hundred seronegative cohort members. Each donor provided a peripheral blood sample, and peripheral blood mononuclear cells were used for TCR beta sequencing. The Qiagen DNeasy Blood Extraction Kit was used to extract genomic DNA from the blood cell samples. Worth noting for this clone: Its antigen is not yet known. Per-base qualities were not stored, and no clone one base away is much larger.

To prepare the library, the immunoSEQ multiplex PCR assay was applied. For the multiplex PCR, a mixture combining 60 forward primers for TCR Vbeta segments and 13 reverse primers for TCR Jbeta segments was used. A multiplex PCR assay on genomic DNA amplified the CDR3 region of rearranged TCR beta genes. The amplified TCR beta libraries were sequenced on the Illumina HiSeq System as 87-base-pair reads. As for how the authors treated the data: A later analysis counted about 80 million unique TCR beta chains across the 600 to 850 repertoires, and roughly 10 million of these chains were shared by at least two donors. To remove PCR and sequencing errors, raw reads were error-corrected and collapsed into unique sequences using a nearest-neighbor algorithm that merged closely related sequences. To assign V, D and J gene segments, CDR3 sequences were aligned to IMGT reference sequences. For a sequence to be retained, a match of at least six nucleotides was required to both a V gene segment and a J gene segment. A rearrangement was called productive if the CDR3 had no stop codons and remained in frame with V and J, and every other rearrangement was called non-productive. CDR3 was defined by IMGT convention, running from the second conserved V-encoded cysteine to the conserved J-encoded phenylalanine. Sequences without an unambiguous match to a single V gene segment were excluded from the earlier analysis of several hundred of the donors. An earlier analysis of just under 600 of the donors called V segments functional above 56.7% productive rearrangements and segregating when the between-donor standard deviation exceeded 5%. To diagnose cytomegalovirus status from the catalog of TCR beta chain sequences, a statistical classification framework was built. In a later analysis, TCR nucleotide sequences were compared against IMGT/GENE-DB human TR gene sequences so that V and J genes could be assigned. Using the TCRdist pipeline, a later analysis assigned CDR3 sequences along with most-parsimonious VDJ recombination scenarios. A later analysis defined each TCR beta chain by its CDR3 amino acid sequence plus V-gene family, and excluded reads lacking a unique V-gene family. To address suspected cross-contamination and a sequencing artifact, a later analysis removed 592 highly shared, low-generation-probability nucleotide sequences. In a later analysis, a clonal expansion index was calculated for each public chain from normalized within-repertoire ranks of inferred template counts. Generation probabilities in a later analysis came from a VDJ recombination model fitted to out-of-frame rearrangements, and those results were checked against IGoR. In a later analysis, hypergeometric tests were used to score TCR-TCR, TCR-HLA and TCR-CMV co-occurrence, with a repertoire-size bias correction applied to TCR pairs. False discovery rates were estimated in a later analysis by permuting HLA or CMV assignments 20 times. In a later analysis, co-occurring TCRs were grouped with DBSCAN, and TCRdist sequence similarity was added when clustering was performed within HLA-allele-positive subsets. Repertoires with fewer than 30,000 or more than 120,000 public chains, plus five repertoires with anomalous nucleotide sharing, were excluded from co-occurrence clustering. In TCRdb, the immuneACCESS table is reduced to in-frame sequences with V and J assigned. These tables do not hold every clone; where another copy was compared, an unresolved V gene accounts for under half, and the others remain unexplained. The V and J calls and clone size are taken from that table; D and trimming were inferred from the DNA. This sample comprises about 150,000 clones, approximately 84% of them detected only once. Less than 2.5% of the sample is in the top ten clones.

CDR1 and CDR2, looked up from the germline V gene, are SGDLS and YYNGEE. Relative to germline, V is 3 bases shorter and J is 2 bases shorter, with 17 bases between their ends. Spanning cysteine to phenylalanine, the CDR3 consists of 16 amino acids. Solely the CDR3 DNA is kept, with 48 bases framed from the first base. The chain is made from TRBV9 and TRBJ1-2; the D gene is not confidently resolved. The sequenced material came from PBMCs. The source is a woman between 18 and 30 years old in good health and CMV-seronegative. The nucleotide sequence reads as follows: TGTGCCAGCAGCGGCTACCCGACAAACCCAAACTATGGCTACACCTTC. It translates as CASSGYPTNPNYGYTF. The reference TRBV9 and TRBJ1-2 proteins fill in what lies around the CDR3, so the full variable domain reads DSGVTQTPKHLITATGQRVTLRCSPRSGDLSVYWYQQSLDQGLQFLIQYYNGEERAKGNILERFSAQQFPDLHSELNLSSLELGDSALYFCASSGYPTNPNYGYTFGSGTRLTVV.